The clone carrying this TCR beta chain was picked up a small number of times. Other DNA sequences from this sample encode an identical CDR3 as well. This sample was included in a study of blood T cell repertoires in COVID-19. Here immunoSEQ multiplex PCR was the method, and the copy in TCRdb shows in-frame clones only, minus some. Here the sample spans 300,000 to 450,000 clones, approximately 89% being singletons. The germline V gene encodes CDR1 SGHVS and CDR2 FQNEAQ. Trimming took off 1 base at V and 3 bases at J, with 6 bases between the two ends. The CDR3 extends over 13 amino acids. This receptor was identified in a man aged 30 to 45 who had recovered from COVID-19. The sequencing input was PBMCs or T cells enriched from blood (not recorded which). The V and J genes are TRBV7-8 and TRBJ1-2; no definite D call. The CDR3 is CASSLVGDYGYTF. CDR3 coding DNA: TGTGCCAGCAGCTTAGTTGGAGACTATGGCTACACCTTC.